The 30 T cell receptor beta chains in this list originate from one sample, sequenced in a study of blood T cell repertoires in COVID-19. Method: immunoSEQ multiplex PCR; TCRdb's copy keeps in-frame clones and lacks some. The table lists about 61,000 clones, 85% to 90% of them singletons, with about 20% in the top ten. The sample taken for sequencing was peripheral blood. These receptor sequences come from a woman aged 45-65 years with active or convalescent COVID-19.

V is TRBV28 and J is TRBJ1-1; a weak D match, TRBD1 (5 bases). V shed 4 bases and J shed 3 bases, with 18 bases lying between them. Germline values: CDR1 MDHEN, CDR2 SYDVKM. The CDR3 totals 16 residues. In DNA, the CDR3 is TGTGCCAGCAGTTCAAGGGCTCGACGGGGGGACACTGAAGCTTTCTTT. This sequence encodes CASSSRARRGDTEAFF.

The rearrangement joins TRBV18 to TRBJ2-3, with 7 positions matching TRBD2. The CDR3 is made up of 17 amino acids. J was trimmed by 2 bases and V by 2 bases; bases with no gene match: 10. The germline V gene has CDR1 KGHSH and CDR2 LQKENI. The CDR3 DNA sequence: TGTGCCAGCTCACCATTTGTTGGACTAGGGGACACAGATACGCAGTATTTT. Its translation is CASSPFVGLGDTDTQYF. Based on the CDR3 plus reference TRBV18 and TRBJ2-3, the full variable domain is NAGVMQNPRHLVRRRGQEARLRCSPMKGHSHVYWYRQLPEEGLKFMVYLQKENIIDESGMPKERFSAEFPKEGPSILRIQQVVRGDSAAYFCASSPFVGLGDTDTQYFGPGTRLTVL.

V usage is TRBV9 and J usage is TRBJ1-3; possibly TRBD1 for D (5 bases). This CDR3 is built from 14 residues. Trimming pared 1 base from V and 4 bases from J, leaving 9 bases between. Per the germline V gene, CDR1 is SGDLS and CDR2 is YYNGEE. CDR3 DNA: TGTGCCAGCAGCGTATCGGGGGACGGAAACACCATATATTTT. Translating gives CASSVSGDGNTIYF.

The chain joins TRBV7-9 to TRBJ2-1, with TRBD2 identical over 10 bases. The ends lost 4 bases at V and 1 base at J; junction bases unmatched: 10. In germline, CDR1 is SEHNR, CDR2 FQNEAQ (reference sequence). The CDR3 loop spans 18 amino acids. The CDR3 DNA reads as TGTGCCAGCAGCTCACCTAGCGGGAGTTCCTCTTCCTACAATGAGCAGTTCTTC. Amino acids: CASSSPSGSSSSYNEQFF.

The chain joins TRBV28 to TRBJ1-1, with D possibly matching TRBD1 (5 bases). The germline gives CDR1 MDHEN, CDR2 SYDVKM. Trimming removed 2 bases at V and 10 bases at J, with 17 bases between. The length of the CDR3 is 14 residues. CDR3 amino acids: CASSLVWREGAAFF. In nucleotides, the CDR3 is TGTGCCAGCAGTTTAGTTTGGCGTGAAGGGGCAGCTTTCTTT. Full variable domain (rest looked up from reference TRBV28 and TRBJ1-1): DVKVTQSSRYLVKRTGEKVFLECVQDMDHENMFWYRQDPGLGLRLIYFSYDVKMKEKGDIPEGYSVSREKKERFSLILESASTNQTSMYLCASSLVWREGAAFFGQGTRLTVV.

V and J are TRBV11-1 and TRBJ2-7; D perhaps matches TRBD1 (6 bases). CDR1 is SGHAT, CDR2 FQDESV, per germline (reference sequence). V was shortened by 5 bases and J by 8 bases, with 25 bases between the two germline ends. CDR3 size: 16 residues. Written as DNA, the CDR3 is TGTGCCAGCAGCATCGGGACAAGAGGGGTCAGTGTGCAGCAGTACTTC. Translation: CASSIGTRGVSVQQYF.

This chain uses TRBV30 with TRBJ1-3; 8 bases fit TRBD1. V lost 4 bases, J lost 4 bases, and 9 bases stayed unmatched. CDR1 is GTSNPN and CDR2 is SVGIG in the germline V gene (reference sequence). This CDR3 is built from 15 residues. CDR3 sequence (DNA): TGTGCCTGGATGATGGACAGGGCCTACGGAAACACCATATATTTT. Translated: CAWMMDRAYGNTIYF.

The table lists this clone with a count of one. V gene TRBV6-5 combines with J gene TRBJ1-2; D remains unclear. The CDR3 covers 14 residues. Germline V CDR1 and CDR2: MNHEY, SVGAGI. Trimming stripped 7 bases from V and 4 bases from J, with 16 bases between. CDR3 DNA sequence: TGTGCCAGCACCCCGGAGCCCAGCTCCTATGGCTACACCTTC. Amino acid sequence: CASTPEPSSYGYTF.

The rearrangement joins TRBV18 to TRBJ2-7; the match to TRBD2 covers 8 bases. The germline CDR1 and CDR2 sequences are KGHSH and LQKENI. CDR3 length: 16 residues. The V segment lost 3 bases and the J segment 7 bases; nucleotides outside the gene matches: 14. This CDR3 reads CASSPPSSGSLREQYF. CDR3 in DNA: TGTGCCAGCTCACCTCCTTCCAGCGGGAGTTTGAGGGAGCAGTACTTC.

This chain connects TRBV29-1 to TRBJ1-1, with 8 bases fitting TRBD1. CDR1 SQVTM and CDR2 ANQGSEA come from the germline V gene. The CDR3 totals 13 residues. V dropped 7 bases and J dropped 1; count of bases not matched to a gene: 5. CDR3 protein: CSASGTGNTEAFF. In nucleotides, the CDR3 is TGCAGCGCTTCCGGGACAGGGAACACTGAAGCTTTCTTT.

The rearrangement uses TRBV2 and TRBJ2-7; D may be TRBD1 (6 bases). Germline assignment: CDR1 SNHLY and CDR2 FYNNEI. CDR3 length: 14 amino acids. Deletions cut 9 bases from V and 2 bases from J, with 17 bases between. Here the CDR3 DNA reads TGTGCCAGTAATATATTACAGGGACCCTACGAGCAGTACTTC. Protein sequence: CASNILQGPYEQYF.

This clone has only one observation. The V and J genes are TRBV7-9 and TRBJ2-7, with 11 bases that match TRBD2. Unmatched junction bases numbered 14, after V lost 4 bases and J lost 3 bases. The CDR3 is 18 amino acids. CDR1 is SEHNR, CDR2 FQNEAQ, per germline (reference sequence). The CDR3, as DNA: TGTGCCAGCAGCTCCAACTCACGTGGGACTAGCGGCTACTACGAGCAGTACTTC. Amino acids: CASSSNSRGTSGYYEQYF.

The rearrangement links TRBV10-2 to TRBJ2-3; possibly TRBD2 for D (6 bases). V shed 0 bases and J shed 5 bases, with 15 bases lying between them. This CDR3 comprises 16 residues. The germline V gene has CDR1 WSHSY and CDR2 SAAADI. The CDR3 reads CASSESQKTGVDTQYF. The CDR3 nucleotides read TGCGCCAGCAGTGAGTCGCAGAAAACGGGGGTAGATACGCAGTATTTT.

This clone turned up a few times. Written as DNA, the CDR3 is TGTGCCAGCAGCTTACCTAGCGTTGAGGGCTACACCTTC. Protein sequence: CASSLPSVEGYTF. J is TRBJ1-2 and V is TRBV7-9, with D hard to call. The CDR3 is 13 residues long. V dropped 2 bases and J dropped 8 bases, with 12 bases sitting between them. Germline assignment: CDR1 SEHNR and CDR2 FQNEAQ (reference sequence).

The V and J genes are TRBV27 and TRBJ2-7, with D tentatively TRBD2 (5 bases). V lost 2 bases to trimming and J lost 3 bases, with 8 bases between them. This CDR3 spans 13 amino acids. CDR1 MNHEY and CDR2 SMNVEV come from the germline V gene (reference sequence). CDR3 in DNA: TGTGCCAGCAGTTTACTAGCTAGCTACGAGCAGTACTTC. Amino acids: CASSLLASYEQYF.

The J gene is TRBJ2-2, the V gene TRBV5-1; D is undetermined. CDR1 is SGHRS and CDR2 is YFSETQ in the germline V gene. The length of the CDR3 is 15 residues. The V and J ends lost 0 bases and 5 bases respectively, with 11 bases between them. CDR3 coding DNA: TGCGCCAGCAGCTTGGACGTTGGAGCGACCGGGGAGCTGTTTTTT. Its protein is CASSLDVGATGELFF.

The gene calls are TRBV19 and TRBJ1-1; D call uncertain. The CDR3 contains 14 residues. The V gene's germline CDR1 is LNHDA and CDR2 SQIVND (reference sequence). The ends were cut back, 1 base at V and 4 bases at J, with 10 bases in the middle. Here the CDR3 DNA reads TGTGCCAGTAGTATAGTCGAGGGAAGCACTGAAGCTTTCTTT. Protein product: CASSIVEGSTEAFF.

This sequence joins TRBV19 and TRBJ1-4; D uncertain. This CDR3 region has 15 residues. V lost 1 base to trimming and J lost 8 bases, with 14 bases between them. The germline CDR1 and CDR2 sequences are LNHDA and SQIVND (reference sequence). Written as DNA, the CDR3 is TGTGCCAGTAGTATAGGTGACGTGGTCGGGGAAAAACTGTTTTTT. Protein product: CASSIGDVVGEKLFF.

The genes are TRBV4-1 and TRBJ2-7; 12 nucleotides align to TRBD2. CDR3 size: 17 residues. V gave up 0 bases and J gave up 0 bases; unmatched junction bases: 3. Germline V gene sequence: CDR1 MGHRA, CDR2 YSYEKL. Written as DNA, the CDR3 is TGCGCCAGCAGCCAAGACCTAGCGGGAGGGTTCTCCTACGAGCAGTACTTC. This encodes CASSQDLAGGFSYEQYF.

The chain couples TRBV30 to TRBJ1-2; 9 nucleotides agree with TRBD1. The V and J ends lost 8 bases and 2 bases, in that order; junction bases with no gene match: 6. CDR1 is GTSNPN, CDR2 SVGIG, per germline (reference sequence). The CDR3 sequence is 13 residues long. CDR3 DNA: TGTGCCGGAAGACAGGGGGAGAACTATGGCTACACCTTC. It specifies CAGRQGENYGYTF. The full variable domain, rest sourced from reference TRBV30 and TRBJ1-2, is SQTIHQWPATLVQPVGSPLSLECTVEGTSNPNLYWYRQAAGRGLQLLFYSVGIGQISSEVPQNLSASRPQDRQFILSSKKLLLSDSGFYLCAGRQGENYGYTFGSGTRLTVV.

V and J are TRBV4-1 and TRBJ2-7, with D possibly matching TRBD2 (5 bases). CDR1 is MGHRA, CDR2 YSYEKL, per germline. This CDR3 has 17 amino acids. V dropped 0 bases and J dropped 3 bases, with 18 bases sitting between them. CDR3 loop: CASSQENGKSRLYEQYF. The CDR3 DNA is TGCGCCAGCAGCCAAGAAAACGGGAAATCGCGCCTCTACGAGCAGTACTTC.

V and J are TRBV27 and TRBJ1-1; 7 nucleotides align to TRBD1. The V and J ends lost 5 bases and 0 bases, in that order; junction bases with no gene match: 12. Germline V gives CDR1 MNHEY, CDR2 SMNVEV (reference sequence). This CDR3 contains 17 residues. CDR3 nucleotides: TGTGCCAGCAGTCTACGGCAGACAGGGACGGTGAACACTGAAGCTTTCTTT. Protein sequence: CASSLRQTGTVNTEAFF.

The chain joins TRBV7-3 to TRBJ2-2, with 15 bases matching TRBD2. Trimming removed 5 bases from V and 6 bases from J; junction bases left unmatched: 13. The germline V gene has CDR1 SGHTA and CDR2 FQGTGA. This CDR3 comprises 19 residues. CDR3: CASSPHPRGTSGRSGELFF. CDR3 sequence (DNA): TGTGCCAGCAGCCCTCACCCTAGGGGGACTAGCGGGAGGTCCGGGGAGCTGTTTTTT.

The chain combines TRBV6-1 with TRBJ2-1; 13 bases align to TRBD2. With 4 bases clipped from V and 10 bases from J, the junction kept 16 bases outside the gene matches. Germline V gene sequence: CDR1 MNHNS, CDR2 SASEGT. There are 18 residues in the CDR3. CDR3 in DNA: TGTGCCAGCAGTGGGGACAGGCAGGGACTAGCGGGAAAGGGGGAGCAGTTCTTC. Protein: CASSGDRQGLAGKGEQFF.

The rearrangement joins TRBV7-9 to TRBJ2-1; 9 bases are shared with TRBD2. V shed 3 bases and J 8 bases; nucleotides not matched to a gene: 8. The CDR3 is made up of 15 amino acids. Germline-derived CDR1 and CDR2 are SEHNR and FQNEAQ (reference sequence). CDR3 coding DNA: TGTGCCAGCAGCTTTCAGCGGGAGGTTATGGATGAGCAGTTCTTC. This translates into CASSFQREVMDEQFF.

The rearrangement uses TRBV5-1 and TRBJ1-1, with 7 bases lining up with TRBD1. Germline values: CDR1 SGHRS, CDR2 YFSETQ. The CDR3 length is 13 residues. With V trimmed by 2 bases and J by 4 bases, 2 bases remained unmatched. CDR3 amino acids: CASSLQGSTEAFF. The CDR3 coding sequence is TGCGCCAGCAGCTTACAGGGGAGCACTGAAGCTTTCTTT.

CDR3 nucleotide sequence: TGTGCCAGCAGTGAAGCCTGGGAGGGGTCCTATGGCTACACCTTC. It is translated as CASSEAWEGSYGYTF. This rearrangement joins TRBV6-1 to TRBJ1-2, with D perhaps TRBD1 (5 bases). Germline CDR1 MNHNS, CDR2 SASEGT. This CDR3 has 15 amino acids. The V and J ends lost 0 bases and 4 bases respectively, with 12 bases between them.

The rearrangement links TRBV19 to TRBJ1-1, with 8 nucleotides matching TRBD1. This CDR3 has 14 amino acids. Germline values: CDR1 LNHDA, CDR2 SQIVND (reference sequence). The ends lost 4 bases at V and 8 bases at J; junction bases unmatched: 9. The CDR3 sequence: CASSRGQEVSEAFF. In DNA, the CDR3 is TGTGCCAGTAGTAGGGGACAGGAGGTTTCGGAAGCTTTCTTT.

This sequence joins TRBV5-1 and TRBJ2-5, with D perhaps matching TRBD1 (6 bases). Germline V gene lookup returns CDR1 SGHRS and CDR2 YFSETQ. V lost 3 bases, J lost 3 bases, and 12 bases lay in between. The CDR3 extends over 14 amino acids. The CDR3 region is CASSYGTTEETQYF. DNA of the CDR3: TGCGCCAGCAGCTACGGGACAACTGAAGAGACCCAGTACTTC.

The CDR3 region is CASSTGENTEAFF. CDR3 nucleotides: TGTGCCAGCTCGACAGGAGAGAACACTGAAGCTTTCTTT. This chain uses TRBV18 with TRBJ1-1; D may be TRBD1 (6 bases). The CDR3 totals 13 residues. Per the germline V gene, CDR1 is KGHSH and CDR2 is LQKENI. Trimming stripped 6 bases from V and 1 base from J, with 9 bases between.